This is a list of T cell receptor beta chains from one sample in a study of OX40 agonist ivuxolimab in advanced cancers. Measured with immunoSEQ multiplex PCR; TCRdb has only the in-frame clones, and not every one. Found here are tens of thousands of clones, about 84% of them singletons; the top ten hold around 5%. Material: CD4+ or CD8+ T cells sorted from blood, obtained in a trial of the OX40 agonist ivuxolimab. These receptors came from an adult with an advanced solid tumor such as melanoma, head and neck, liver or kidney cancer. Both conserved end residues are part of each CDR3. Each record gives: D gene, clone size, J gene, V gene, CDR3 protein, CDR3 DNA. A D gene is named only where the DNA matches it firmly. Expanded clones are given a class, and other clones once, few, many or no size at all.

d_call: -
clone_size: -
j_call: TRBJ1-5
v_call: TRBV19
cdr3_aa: CASSIEGLQGGNQPQHF
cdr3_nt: TGTGCCAGTAGTATCGAGGGGCTCCAGGGTGGCAATCAGCCCCAGCATTTT

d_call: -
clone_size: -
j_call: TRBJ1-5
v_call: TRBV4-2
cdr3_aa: CASSPEGGAEGNQPQHF
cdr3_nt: TGTGCCAGCAGCCCGGAGGGGGGGGCTGAAGGCAATCAGCCCCAGCATTTT

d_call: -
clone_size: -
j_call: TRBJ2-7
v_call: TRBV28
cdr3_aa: CASRTTYEQYF
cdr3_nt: TGTGCCAGCAGGACGACCTACGAGCAGTACTTC

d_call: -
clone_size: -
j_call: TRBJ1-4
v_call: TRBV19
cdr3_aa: CASSIRQGRSEKLFF
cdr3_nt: TGTGCCAGTAGTATACGGCAGGGCAGAAGTGAAAAACTGTTTTTT

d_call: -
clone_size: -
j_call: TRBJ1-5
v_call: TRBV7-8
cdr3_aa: CASSTRRDSGGNQPQHF
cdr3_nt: TGTGCCAGCAGCACCCGCCGGGACTCAGGTGGCAATCAGCCCCAGCATTTT

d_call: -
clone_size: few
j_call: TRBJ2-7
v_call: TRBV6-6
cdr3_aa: CASSRTETYEQYF
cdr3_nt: TGTGCCAGCAGCCGGACCGAAACCTACGAGCAGTACTTC

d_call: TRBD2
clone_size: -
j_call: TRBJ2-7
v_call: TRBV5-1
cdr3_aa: CASSLAPSAGGEQYF
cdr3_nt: TGCGCCAGCAGCTTGGCCCCCTCAGCGGGAGGGGAGCAGTACTTC

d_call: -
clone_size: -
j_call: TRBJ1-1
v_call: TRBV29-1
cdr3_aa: CSVGFHPTEAFF
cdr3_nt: TGCAGCGTGGGGTTTCATCCCACTGAAGCTTTCTTT

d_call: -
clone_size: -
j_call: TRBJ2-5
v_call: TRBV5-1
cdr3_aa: CASSLSRPQETQYF
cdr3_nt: TGCGCCAGCAGCTTGTCCAGACCTCAAGAGACCCAGTACTTC

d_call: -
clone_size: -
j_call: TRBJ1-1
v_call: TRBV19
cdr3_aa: CASSIEVLAFGAFF
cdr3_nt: TGTGCCAGTAGTATAGAGGTCCTCGCGTTTGGAGCTTTCTTT

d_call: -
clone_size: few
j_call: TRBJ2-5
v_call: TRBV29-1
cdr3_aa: CSVDGNREGTQYF
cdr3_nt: TGCAGCGTTGACGGAAACAGGGAAGGGACCCAGTACTTC

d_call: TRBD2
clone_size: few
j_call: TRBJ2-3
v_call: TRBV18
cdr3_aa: CASSLAGGNTDTQYF
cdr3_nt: TGTGCCAGCTCTTTAGCGGGGGGAAACACAGATACGCAGTATTTT

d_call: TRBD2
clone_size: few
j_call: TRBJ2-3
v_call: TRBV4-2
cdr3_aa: CASSQSLSGSPNTDTQYF
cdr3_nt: TGTGCCAGCAGCCAATCCTTAAGCGGGAGTCCTAACACAGATACGCAGTATTTT

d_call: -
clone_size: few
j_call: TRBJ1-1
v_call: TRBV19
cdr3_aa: CASSIQGFTEAFF
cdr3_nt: TGTGCCAGTAGTATTCAGGGTTTCACTGAAGCTTTCTTT

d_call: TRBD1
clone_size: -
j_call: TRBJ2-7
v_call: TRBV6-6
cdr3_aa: CASSYRPRDRGDEQYF
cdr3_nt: TGTGCCAGCAGTTACCGCCCCCGGGACAGGGGAGACGAGCAGTACTTC

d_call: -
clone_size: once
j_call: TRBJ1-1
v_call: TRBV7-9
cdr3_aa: CASSLRTALNTEAFF
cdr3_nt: TGTGCCAGCAGCTTAAGGACAGCTTTGAACACTGAAGCTTTCTTT

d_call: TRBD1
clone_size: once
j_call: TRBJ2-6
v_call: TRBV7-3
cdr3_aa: CASSTDRGAGANVLTF
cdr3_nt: TGTGCCAGCAGCACGGACAGGGGAGCAGGGGCCAACGTCCTGACTTTC

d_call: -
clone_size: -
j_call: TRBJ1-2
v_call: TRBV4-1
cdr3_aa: CASSRFGGGNYGYTF
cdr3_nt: TGCGCCAGCAGCCGCTTCGGAGGGGGTAACTATGGCTACACCTTC

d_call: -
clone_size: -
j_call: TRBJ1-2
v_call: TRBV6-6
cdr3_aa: CASSQDGNYGYTF
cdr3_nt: TGTGCCAGCAGCCAAGACGGCAACTATGGCTACACCTTC

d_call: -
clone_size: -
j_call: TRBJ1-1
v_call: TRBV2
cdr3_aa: CASSVTGRRTEAFF
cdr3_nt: TGTGCCAGCAGTGTCACAGGGAGGCGGACTGAAGCTTTCTTT

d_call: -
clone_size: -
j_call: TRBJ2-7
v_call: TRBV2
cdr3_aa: CASSLSYEQYF
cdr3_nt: TGTGCCAGCAGCCTTAGCTACGAGCAGTACTTC

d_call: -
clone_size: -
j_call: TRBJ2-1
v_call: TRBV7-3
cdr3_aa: CASSLSSTLASPYNEQFF
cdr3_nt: TGTGCCAGCAGCCTTAGCTCTACTCTAGCGAGCCCCTACAATGAGCAGTTCTTC

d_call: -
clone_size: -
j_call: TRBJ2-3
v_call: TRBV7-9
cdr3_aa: CASSLDAGDTQYF
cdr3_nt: TGTGCCAGCAGCTTAGACGCCGGTGATACGCAGTATTTT

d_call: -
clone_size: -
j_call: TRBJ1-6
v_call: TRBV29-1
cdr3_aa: CSVRTSNSPLHF
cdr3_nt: TGCAGCGTTAGGACAAGCAATTCACCCCTCCACTTT

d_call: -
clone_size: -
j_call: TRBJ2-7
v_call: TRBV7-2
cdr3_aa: CASSPTGLSYEQYF
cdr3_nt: TGTGCCAGCAGCCCGACGGGCCTTTCCTACGAGCAGTACTTC

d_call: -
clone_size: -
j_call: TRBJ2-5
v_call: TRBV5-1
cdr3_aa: CASSLEGHETQYF
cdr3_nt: TGCGCCAGCAGCTTGGAAGGTCATGAGACCCAGTACTTC

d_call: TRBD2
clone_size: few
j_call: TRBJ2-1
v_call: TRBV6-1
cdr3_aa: CASSETSEGYNEQFF
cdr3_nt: TGTGCCAGCAGCGAGACTAGCGAGGGCTACAATGAGCAGTTCTTC

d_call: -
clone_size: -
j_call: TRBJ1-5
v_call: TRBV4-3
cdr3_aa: CASSQQGLDQPQHF
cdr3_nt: TGCGCCAGCAGCCAACAGGGGTTAGACCAGCCCCAGCATTTT

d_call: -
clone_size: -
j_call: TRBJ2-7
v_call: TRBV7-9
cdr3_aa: CASSPSGGFRGEQYF
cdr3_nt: TGTGCCAGCAGCCCCTCGGGGGGATTCAGGGGCGAGCAGTACTTC

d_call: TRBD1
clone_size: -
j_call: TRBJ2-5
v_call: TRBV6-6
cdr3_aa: CASSHTGTESTQYF
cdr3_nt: TGTGCCAGCAGCCATACCGGGACAGAATCGACCCAGTACTTC

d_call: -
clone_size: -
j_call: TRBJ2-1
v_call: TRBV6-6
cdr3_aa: CASNPVQGGVNEQFF
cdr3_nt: TGTGCCAGCAACCCCGTGCAGGGTGGGGTCAATGAGCAGTTCTTC

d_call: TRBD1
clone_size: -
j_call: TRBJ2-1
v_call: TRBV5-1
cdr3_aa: CASSVDRGNEQFF
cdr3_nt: TGCGCCAGCAGCGTCGACAGGGGAAATGAGCAGTTCTTC

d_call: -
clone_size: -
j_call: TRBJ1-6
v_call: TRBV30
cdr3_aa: CAWSDRRGWDNSPLHF
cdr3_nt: TGTGCCTGGAGTGACCGCCGGGGGTGGGATAATTCACCCCTCCACTTT

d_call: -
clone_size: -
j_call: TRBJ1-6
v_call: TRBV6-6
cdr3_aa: CASRPEAYSPLHF
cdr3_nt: TGTGCCAGCCGACCGGAGGCTTATTCACCCCTCCACTTT

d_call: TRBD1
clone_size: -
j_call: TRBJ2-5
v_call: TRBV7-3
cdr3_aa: CASSWDRQETQYF
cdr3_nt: TGTGCCAGCAGCTGGGACAGACAAGAGACCCAGTACTTC

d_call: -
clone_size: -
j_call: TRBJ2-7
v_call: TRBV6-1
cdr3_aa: CASSDSPGRGIYEQYF
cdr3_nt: TGTGCCAGCAGTGATTCCCCGGGCCGAGGAATCTACGAGCAGTACTTC

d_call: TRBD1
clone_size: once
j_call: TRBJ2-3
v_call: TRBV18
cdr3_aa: CASSPLGQHTDTQYF
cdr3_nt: TGTGCCAGCTCACCACTGGGACAGCACACAGATACGCAGTATTTT

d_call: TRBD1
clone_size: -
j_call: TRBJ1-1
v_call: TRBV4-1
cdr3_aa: CASSQVVRGRGEAFF
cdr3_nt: TGCGCCAGCAGCCAAGTGGTCAGGGGGCGAGGTGAAGCTTTCTTT

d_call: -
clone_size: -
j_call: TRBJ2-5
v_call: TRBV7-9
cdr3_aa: CASSPRNQETQYF
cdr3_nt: TGTGCCAGCAGCCCACGAAACCAAGAGACCCAGTACTTC

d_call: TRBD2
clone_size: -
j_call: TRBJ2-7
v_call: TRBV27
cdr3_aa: CASSFSMAGGYYEQYF
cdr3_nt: TGTGCCAGCAGTTTTTCAATGGCGGGAGGCTACTACGAGCAGTACTTC

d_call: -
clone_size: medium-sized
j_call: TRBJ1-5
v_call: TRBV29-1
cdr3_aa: CSVRDNHNQPQHF
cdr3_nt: TGCAGCGTCCGGGACAACCATAATCAGCCCCAGCATTTT

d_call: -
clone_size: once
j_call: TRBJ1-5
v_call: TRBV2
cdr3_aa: CASRAGLQSHQPQHF
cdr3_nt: TGTGCCAGCAGAGCGGGACTCCAGTCCCATCAGCCCCAGCATTTT

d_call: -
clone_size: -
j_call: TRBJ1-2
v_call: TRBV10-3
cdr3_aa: CAISESKGGSNYGYTF
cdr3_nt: TGTGCCATCAGTGAGTCGAAGGGCGGCTCGAACTATGGCTACACCTTC

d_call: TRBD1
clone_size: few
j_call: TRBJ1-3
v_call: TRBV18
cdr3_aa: CASSPPGTGVGNTIYF
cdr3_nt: TGTGCCAGCTCACCACCCGGGACAGGGGTTGGAAACACCATATATTTT

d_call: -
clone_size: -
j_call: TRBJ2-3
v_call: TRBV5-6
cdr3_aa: CASSLAGGPGTDTQYF
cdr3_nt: TGTGCCAGCAGCCTCGCGGGCGGGCCGGGCACAGATACGCAGTATTTT

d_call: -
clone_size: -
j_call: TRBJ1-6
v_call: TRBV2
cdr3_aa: CASRAGQENSPLHF
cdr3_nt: TGTGCCAGCAGGGCGGGGCAGGAGAATTCACCCCTCCACTTT

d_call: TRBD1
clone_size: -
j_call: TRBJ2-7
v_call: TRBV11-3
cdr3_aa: CASSSRTGGREQYF
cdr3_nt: TGTGCCAGCAGCTCTCGGACAGGGGGCCGCGAGCAGTACTTC

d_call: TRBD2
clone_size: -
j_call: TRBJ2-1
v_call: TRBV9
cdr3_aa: CASSVAGLAYNEQFF
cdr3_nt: TGTGCCAGCAGCGTAGCGGGACTAGCCTACAATGAGCAGTTCTTC

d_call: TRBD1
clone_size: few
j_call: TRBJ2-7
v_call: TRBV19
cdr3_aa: CASRATGSDEQYF
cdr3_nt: TGTGCCAGTAGGGCGACAGGGAGCGACGAGCAGTACTTC

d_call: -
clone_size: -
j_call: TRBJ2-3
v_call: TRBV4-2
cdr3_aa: CASSQGASADTQYF
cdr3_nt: TGTGCCAGCAGCCAGGGGGCTAGCGCAGATACGCAGTATTTT

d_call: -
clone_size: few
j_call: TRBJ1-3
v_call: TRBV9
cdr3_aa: CASSVGRGSGNTIYF
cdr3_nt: TGTGCCAGCAGCGTAGGTCGGGGTAGTGGAAACACCATATATTTT

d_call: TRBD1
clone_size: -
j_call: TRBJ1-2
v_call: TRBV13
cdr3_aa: CASSPSVGTGEKYGYTF
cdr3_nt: TGTGCCAGCAGCCCTAGTGTCGGGACAGGGGAAAAATATGGCTACACCTTC

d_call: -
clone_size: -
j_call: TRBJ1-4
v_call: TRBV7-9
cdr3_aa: CASNPTGGNEKLFF
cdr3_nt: TGTGCCAGCAACCCGACCGGGGGGAATGAAAAACTGTTTTTT